This T cell receptor beta chain is drawn from a study of cytomegalovirus exposure and HLA in healthy donors. Overall study results and limits: Compared with the roughly 670-donor mean, an Asian-associated ancestry cluster reportedly had fewer N-insertions, according to a later analysis. The productive fraction for most TCR beta V segments was about 87% or about 30% in an earlier analysis. Later, an analysis showed that TCR beta chains associated with HLA were more clonally expanded than others that were equally common. Reportedly, TCR beta sequences accurately predicted HLA-A and HLA-B alleles in most subjects.

The primer mix had 60 Vbeta and 13 Jbeta primers. Assay used: immunoSEQ multiplex PCR; TCRdb lists only in-frame clones, some missing. The sample has 70,000 to 95,000 clones, 60% to 85% seen once; the top ten hold less than 2%. Points on this clone: The antigen remains undetermined.

This CDR3 region has 14 residues. V was pared by 4 bases and J by 6 bases, with 8 bases of the junction left unmatched. Germline V gives CDR1 SGHDT, CDR2 YYEEEE. The chain has TRBV5-6 and TRBJ2-7; 9 bases agree with TRBD2. Sequencing input: PBMCs. This receptor was taken from a man aged 40-50 years in good health and CMV-seronegative. The CDR3 loop is CASSGGLAVGEQYF. The CDR3 DNA reads TGTGCCAGCAGCGGGGGACTAGCCGTCGGCGAGCAGTACTTC.